This T cell receptor (beta chain) was observed in a study of T-cell reconstitution after alpha-beta-depleted transplantation in children (dated by TCRdb to between 2015 and 2016). Background on the whole study: The study quantitatively tracked T-cell immune reconstitution after TCRalphabeta/CD19-depleted allogeneic hematopoietic cell transplantation in children using TCR repertoire profiling.

Receptors were amplified or captured by PCR. TCRdb records Illumina HiSeq 2500 as the sequencer. To normalize quantification of the TCRbeta repertoire, the TCR libraries were built with molecular barcoding that relied on unique molecular identifiers. In-frame beta chains were kept once TCRdb had trimmed the public reads at Q25 with fastp and called clones with MiXCR. All rows with the same CDR3 protein become a single entry with the most common DNA and genes. This sample comprises over 300,000 distinct CDR3 sequences, 10% of them detected only once. The ten largest make up about 2.3% of the sample. This clonotype was counted many times. No cognate antigen has been identified for it. No base-level quality is on record; no much larger clone is a single base apart. Including the terminal cysteine and phenylalanine, the CDR3 comprises 12 residues. Just the 36-base CDR3 DNA is kept, in frame starting at base 1. CDR1 and CDR2 (DFQATT, SNEGSKA) derive from the germline V gene (reference sequence). Trimming at the junction amounts to 4 bases on V and 0 bases on J, and the germline ends lie 6 bases apart.

The V and J genes are TRBV20-1 and TRBJ1-2, and perhaps TRBD1 as D gene, on 5 matching bases. Material: PBMCs from the stem cell graft donor, obtained from the stem cell graft. The sequence was collected from a human donor who donated a stem cell graft to a child with acute lymphoblastic leukemia. The CDR3 region has the sequence CSATGTNYGYTF. The nucleotide sequence reads as follows: TGCAGTGCTACAGGGACTAACTATGGCTACACCTTC.